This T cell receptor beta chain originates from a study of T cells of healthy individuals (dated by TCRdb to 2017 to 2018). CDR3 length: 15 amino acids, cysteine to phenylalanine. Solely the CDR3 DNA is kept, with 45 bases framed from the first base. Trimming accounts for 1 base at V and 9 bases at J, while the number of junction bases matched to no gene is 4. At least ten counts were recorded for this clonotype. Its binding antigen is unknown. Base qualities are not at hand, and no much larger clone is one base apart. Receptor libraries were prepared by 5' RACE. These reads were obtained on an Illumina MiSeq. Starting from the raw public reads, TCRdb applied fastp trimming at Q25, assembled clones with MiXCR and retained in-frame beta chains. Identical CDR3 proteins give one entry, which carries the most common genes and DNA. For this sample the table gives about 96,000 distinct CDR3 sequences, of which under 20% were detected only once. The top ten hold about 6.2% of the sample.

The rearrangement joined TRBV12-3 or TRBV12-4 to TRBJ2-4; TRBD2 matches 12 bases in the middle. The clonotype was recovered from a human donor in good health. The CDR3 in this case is CASSLDLAGGGIQYF. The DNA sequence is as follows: TGTGCCAGCAGTTTAGATCTAGCGGGAGGGGGCATTCAGTACTTC.